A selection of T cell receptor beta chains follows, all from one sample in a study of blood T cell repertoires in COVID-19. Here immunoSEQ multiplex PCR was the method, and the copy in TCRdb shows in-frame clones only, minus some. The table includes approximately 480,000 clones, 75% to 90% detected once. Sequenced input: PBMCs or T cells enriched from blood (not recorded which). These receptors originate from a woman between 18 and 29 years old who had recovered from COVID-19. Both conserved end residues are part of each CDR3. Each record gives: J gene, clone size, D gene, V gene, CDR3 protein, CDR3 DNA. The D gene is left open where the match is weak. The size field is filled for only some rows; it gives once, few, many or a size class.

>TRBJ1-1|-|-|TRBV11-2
CASSILGGGVGTEAFF
TGTGCCAGCAGTATCCTTGGGGGAGGGGTAGGCACTGAAGCTTTCTTT
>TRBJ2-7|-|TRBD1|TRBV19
CASSNSGTGGYEQYF
TGTGCCAGTAGTAACTCCGGGACAGGGGGCTACGAGCAGTACTTC
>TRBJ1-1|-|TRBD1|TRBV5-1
CASSPGTGLWTEAFF
TGCGCCAGCAGCCCCGGGACAGGGCTTTGGACTGAAGCTTTCTTT
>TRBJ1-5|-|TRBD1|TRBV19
CASSHHPGQLTSNQPQHF
TGTGCCAGTAGCCACCATCCGGGACAGCTTACTAGCAATCAGCCCCAGCATTTT
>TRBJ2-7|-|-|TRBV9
CASSVGGTVYEQYF
TGTGCCAGCAGCGTTGGCGGTACCGTCTACGAGCAGTACTTC
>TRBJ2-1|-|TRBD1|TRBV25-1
CASSGRDRGLYNEQFF
TGTGCCAGCAGTGGAAGGGACAGGGGGCTTTATAATGAGCAGTTCTTC
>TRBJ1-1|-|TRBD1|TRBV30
CASSQGLNTEAFF
TGTGCCTCCTCACAGGGGCTGAACACTGAAGCTTTCTTT
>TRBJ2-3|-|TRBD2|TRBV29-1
CSVAGGGTDTQYF
TGCAGCGTTGCTGGGGGGGGCACAGATACGCAGTATTTT
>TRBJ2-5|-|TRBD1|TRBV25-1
CASSRQGIGQETQYF
TGTGCCAGCAGTCGACAGGGGATAGGGCAAGAGACCCAGTACTTC
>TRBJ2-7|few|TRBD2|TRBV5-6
CASSFRTSGTYEQYF
TGTGCCAGCAGCTTTCGGACTAGCGGGACCTACGAGCAGTACTTC
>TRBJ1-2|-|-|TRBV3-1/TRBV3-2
CASSQAGLLIYYGYTF
TGTGCCAGCAGCCAAGCGGGACTTCTTATTTACTATGGCTACACCTTC
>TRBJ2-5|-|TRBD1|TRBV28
CASSIPGGTYQETQYF
TGTGCCAGCAGTATCCCAGGGGGAACCTATCAAGAGACCCAGTACTTC